The sample holds a few counts of the clone carrying this T cell receptor (beta chain). The antigen is unknown. These data originate in a study of beta chain features in type 1 diabetes. Study findings and constraints: Moderately but significantly shorter TCRB CDR3s were found in Type 1 diabetes patients in all four CD4+ subsets. High-TCR-expressing cells could be over-represented by cDNA sequencing. It was possible that PCR favored shorter templates, equally so in patients and controls.

Expressed TCRB transcripts were sequenced because the entire RNA isolate underwent reverse transcription. TCRdb's table, derived via immunoSEQ multiplex PCR, lists solely in-frame clones and lacks some. The sample contains about 45,000 clones, just over 50% of which appear only once. The germline V gene has CDR1 MNHEY and CDR2 SVGAGI. The CDR3 runs to 14 residues. Trimming pared 7 bases from V and 0 bases from J, leaving 13 bases between. CD4+ naive, central memory, regulatory and stem cell-like memory cells were sorted via CD45RO/CCR7/CD25/CD127/CD95/CD27. The TCR was taken from a woman younger than 35 in good health. Sequenced: Tregs from blood. The chain uses TRBV6-5 and TRBJ2-7; D gene ambiguous. The CDR3 bases are TGTGCCAGCAAGGTAGCCCACCTCTCCTACGAGCAGTACTTC. Amino acids: CASKVAHLSYEQYF.